Below, one T cell receptor (beta chain) is given with its context. This clonotype was observed a handful of times. The antigen this receptor binds is unknown. The sample holds no much larger clone one base away, and base qualities are not on file. The data were obtained in a study of response to subunit inactivated influenza vaccine (dated by TCRdb to the late 2010s). Some background on the complete study: Deep quantitative T cell receptor repertoire profiling was used in the study to track responses to a trivalent subunit inactivated influenza vaccine.

Library preparation was by RT-PCR. The sample was run on an Illumina HiSeq 2500. Through fastp at Q25 and MiXCR, TCRdb rebuilt clones from the public reads, retaining in-frame beta chains. Rows matching on CDR3 protein sequence are summarized as one entry with the most common DNA and genes. Across this sample there are hundreds of thousands of distinct CDR3 sequences, with roughly 27% seen only once. 1.9% of the sample lies in the top ten. The paper as a whole reports these results and caveats: It was suggested by the authors that each seasonal influenza vaccination may recruit only a limited number of new T cells.

V lost 5 bases and J lost 4 bases, and the count of bases not matched to a germline gene is 4. The germline V gene provides CDR1 SGHNT and CDR2 YENEEA. The CDR3 has 14 amino acids, counting the end cysteine and phenylalanine. Only CDR3 DNA remains: 42 bases, in frame from the first base. The chain couples TRBV11-3 to TRBJ2-3, with 9 bases in between that match TRBD2. This sequence originates from a man aged 50-59 years who received an inactivated influenza vaccine. Donor details come from another sample of the same person, matched by shared clones. The source material was CD4+ T cells sorted from PBMCs, sampled approximately 5 days after vaccination. The CDR3 protein sequence reads: CASSRTSVSDTQYF. The DNA reads as follows: TGTGCCAGCAGCCGGACTAGCGTGTCAGATACGCAGTATTTT.